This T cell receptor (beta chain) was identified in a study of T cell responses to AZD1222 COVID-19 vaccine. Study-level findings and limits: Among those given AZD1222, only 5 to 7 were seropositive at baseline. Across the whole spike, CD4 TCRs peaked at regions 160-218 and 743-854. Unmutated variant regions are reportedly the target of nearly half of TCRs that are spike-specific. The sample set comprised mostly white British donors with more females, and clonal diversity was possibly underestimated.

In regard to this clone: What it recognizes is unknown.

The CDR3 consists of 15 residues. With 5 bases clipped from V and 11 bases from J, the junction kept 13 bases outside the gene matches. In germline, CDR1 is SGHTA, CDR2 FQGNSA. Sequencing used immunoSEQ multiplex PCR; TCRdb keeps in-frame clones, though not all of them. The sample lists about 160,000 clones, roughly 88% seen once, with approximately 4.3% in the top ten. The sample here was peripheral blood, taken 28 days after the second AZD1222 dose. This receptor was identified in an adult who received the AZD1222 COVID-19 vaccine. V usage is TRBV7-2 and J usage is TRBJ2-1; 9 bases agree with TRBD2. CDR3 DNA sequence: TGTGCCAGCAGCCCTCAGGGCGGGGGGGGGCAGAAGCAGTTCTTC. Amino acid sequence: CASSPQGGGGQKQFF.